This T cell receptor beta chain emerged from a study of CD8+CD57+ T cells in acquired aplastic anemia (dated by TCRdb to about 2018). In terms of the full investigation: On average, sorted CD4+ and CD8+ cells yielded around 3.4 ug of extracted DNA, with a range of 0.2 to 27.4 ug. CD8+CD57+ expansion was defined as frequency above the mean frequency observed in healthy subjects.

Profiling of TCR beta VDJ combinations and CDR3 sequences used genomic DNA as the template. An Illumina HiSeq 2000 was the platform used for TCR repertoire sequencing. The original methods were these. Repertoires were assessed using TRBV/TRBJ rearrangement plots, CDR3 size and DJ length profiles, and Simpson's diversity index. The immunodominant clone was defined as the most abundant DNA sequence in deep sequencing data. CDR3 amino acid sequences were checked for sharing across subjects and were also compared against the VDJdb database and published repertoires. Using fastp at Q25 and MiXCR, TCRdb reprocessed the public reads and kept productive beta chains. One record per CDR3 amino acid sequence lists the most common genes and DNA. The V and J calls shown here were made by TCRdb, not taken from the authors' results. The sample has just over 450,000 distinct CDR3 sequences on record, 25% to 40% of them singletons. Jointly, the top ten make up less than 0.85% of the sample.

On the study overall, not on this receptor specifically: No significant difference in CD8+ Simpson's diversity was found between patients and healthy controls (P=0.060). Although roughly 30 CD8+ CDR3 sequences were shared by patients and controls, these sequences appeared highly expressed in patients and within the immunodominant clones of patients.

With regard to this clonotype: Its antigen target is currently unknown. At one of its ends the junction is not consistent with the germline gene, which may arise from a read error.

The CDR3 holds 15 amino acids from the cysteine to the phenylalanine. Just CDR3 DNA is preserved here, 45 bases in frame from base 1. Taken from the germline V gene, the CDR1 and CDR2 loops are ENHRY and SYGVKD. The patients picked for sequencing were ones in whom flow cytometry had shown an expansion of CD8+CD57+ cells. Every patient had a diagnosis of severe acquired aplastic anemia based on International Study of Aplastic Anemia and Agranulocytosis and Camitta criteria. At the time blood was sampled, none of the patients had received any therapy. TCR repertoires of sorted CD4+ and CD8+ blood T cells from severe aplastic anemia patients and healthy subjects were deep-sequenced in the study. Patients were enrolled under clinicaltrials.gov protocols 00001620, 01623167, 00001397, 00071045, 00081523 and 00961064 in the USA. Ficoll-Paque density gradient centrifugation was used to isolate peripheral blood mononuclear cells. Before DNA extraction, CD4+ and CD8+ T cells were sorted with FACS or magnetic beads.

The chain uses TRBV10-3 and TRBJ2-7, with TRBD1 as a weak D call on 5 bases. The source material was sorted CD4+, CD8+, or CD8+CD57+ T cells (not recorded which) from PBMCs. The TCR was taken from a human donor with aplastic anemia. The CDR3 amino acid sequence is: CASSRYRSPSYEQYF. The DNA sequence is given as TGTGCCAGCAGTCGGTACAGGAGCCCTTCCTACGAGCAGTACTTC.